The present T cell receptor (beta chain) was sequenced within a study of CD8+ T cells in alopecia areata. Findings and limits, study-wide: Resident alphabeta T cells of normal skin are also sequenced in scalp samples.

Notes on this clone: Its target is not known.

V lost 1 base and J lost 0; bases outside the gene matches: 5. CDR3 length equals 17 residues. From germline, CDR1 is MNHEY and CDR2 SMNVEV (reference sequence). Following RNA extraction, reverse transcription yielded cDNA that acted as the sequencing template. Data came from immunoSEQ multiplex PCR; TCRdb stores just in-frame clones and leaves some out. The repertoire holds 110,000 to 150,000 clones, 82% seen once, with 25% in the top ten. Treatment defined: oral pan-JAK inhibitor, 5-10 mg twice daily. The gene calls are TRBV27 and TRBJ2-3; 9 nucleotides match TRBD2. The TCR was taken from a human donor with alopecia areata. The sample consisted of CD8+ T cells sorted from blood, taken at week 4, from a patient treated with tofacitinib. CDR3 sequence: CASSLLSGGLSTDTQYF. CDR3 nucleotides: TGTGCCAGCAGTTTATTGAGCGGGGGGCTTAGCACAGATACGCAGTATTTT.